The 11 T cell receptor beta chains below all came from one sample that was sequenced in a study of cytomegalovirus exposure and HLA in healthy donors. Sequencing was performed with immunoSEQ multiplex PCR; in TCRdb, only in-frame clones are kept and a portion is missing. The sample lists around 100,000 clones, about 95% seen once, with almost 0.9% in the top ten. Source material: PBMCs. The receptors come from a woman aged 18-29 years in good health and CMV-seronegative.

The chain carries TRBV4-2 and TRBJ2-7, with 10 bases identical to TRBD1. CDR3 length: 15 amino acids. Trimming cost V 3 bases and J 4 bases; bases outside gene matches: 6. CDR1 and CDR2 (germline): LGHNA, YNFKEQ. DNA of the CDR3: TGTGCCAGCAGCCAGGAGGGACAGGGGCGGTACGAGCAGTACTTC. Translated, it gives CASSQEGQGRYEQYF.

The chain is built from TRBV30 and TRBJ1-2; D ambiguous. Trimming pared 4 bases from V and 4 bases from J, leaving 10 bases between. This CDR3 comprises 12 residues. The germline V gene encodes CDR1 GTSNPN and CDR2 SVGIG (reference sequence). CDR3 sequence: CAWNLLAYGYTF. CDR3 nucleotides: TGTGCCTGGAACCTCTTGGCCTATGGCTACACCTTC.

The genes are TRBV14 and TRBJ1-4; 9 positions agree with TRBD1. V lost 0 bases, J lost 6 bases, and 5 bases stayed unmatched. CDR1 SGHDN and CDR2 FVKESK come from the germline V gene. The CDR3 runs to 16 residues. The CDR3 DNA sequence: TGTGCCAGCAGCCAAGAGGGGGACAGGGATTATGAAAAACTGTTTTTT. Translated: CASSQEGDRDYEKLFF.

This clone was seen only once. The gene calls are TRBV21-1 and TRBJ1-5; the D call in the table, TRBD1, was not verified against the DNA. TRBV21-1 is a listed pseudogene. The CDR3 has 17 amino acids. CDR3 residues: CASSRGQPKYSNQPQHF. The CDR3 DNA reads TGTGCCAGCAGCAGAGGACAGCCTAAATATAGCAATCAGCCCCAGCATTTT.

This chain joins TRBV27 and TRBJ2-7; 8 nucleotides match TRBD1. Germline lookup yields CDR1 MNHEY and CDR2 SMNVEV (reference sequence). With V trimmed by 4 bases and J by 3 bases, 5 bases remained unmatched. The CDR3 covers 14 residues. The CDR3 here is CASSSLDRDYEQYF. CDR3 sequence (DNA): TGTGCCAGCAGTTCCCTGGACAGGGACTACGAGCAGTACTTC.

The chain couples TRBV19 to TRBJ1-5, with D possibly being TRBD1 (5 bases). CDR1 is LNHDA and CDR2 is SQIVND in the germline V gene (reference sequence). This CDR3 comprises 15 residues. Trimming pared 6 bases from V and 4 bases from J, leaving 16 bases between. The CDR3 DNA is TGTGCCAGTAGGATATTGGGGGAGGAAAATCAGCCCCAGCATTTT. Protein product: CASRILGEENQPQHF.

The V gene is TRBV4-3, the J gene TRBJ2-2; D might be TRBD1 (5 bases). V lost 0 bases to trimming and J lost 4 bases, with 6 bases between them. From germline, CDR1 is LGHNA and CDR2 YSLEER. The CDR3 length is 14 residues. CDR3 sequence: CASSQDRATGELFF. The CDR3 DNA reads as TGCGCCAGCAGCCAAGACAGGGCCACCGGGGAGCTGTTTTTT.

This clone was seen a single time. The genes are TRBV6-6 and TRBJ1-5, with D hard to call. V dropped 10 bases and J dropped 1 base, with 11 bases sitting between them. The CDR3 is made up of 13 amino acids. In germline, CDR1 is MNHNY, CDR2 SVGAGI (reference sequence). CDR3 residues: CATVVVSNQPQHF. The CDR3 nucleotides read TGTGCCACGGTTGTGGTGAGCAATCAGCCCCAGCATTTT.

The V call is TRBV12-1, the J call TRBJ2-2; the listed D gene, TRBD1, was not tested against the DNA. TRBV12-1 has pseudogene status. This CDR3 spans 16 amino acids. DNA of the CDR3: TGTGCCAGCAGCTCCGGACAGGGGGGTATCACCGGGGAGCTGTTTTTT. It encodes CASSSGQGGITGELFF.

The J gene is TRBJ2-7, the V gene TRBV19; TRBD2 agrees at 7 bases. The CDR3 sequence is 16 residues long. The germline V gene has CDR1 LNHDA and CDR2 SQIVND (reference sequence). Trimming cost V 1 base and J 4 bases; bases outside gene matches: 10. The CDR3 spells CASSIGPLAGEYEQYF. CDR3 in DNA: TGTGCCAGTAGTATAGGCCCCCTGGCGGGAGAGTACGAGCAGTACTTC.

CDR3 sequence (DNA): TGTGCCAGCAGTTTAGTTCAGGGCCAAGCTTTCTTT. The encoded protein is CASSLVQGQAFF. V usage is TRBV27 and J usage is TRBJ1-1; D perhaps matches TRBD1 (5 bases). The V gene lost 2 bases and the J gene lost 9 bases, with 10 bases spanning the gap. Germline-derived CDR1 and CDR2 are MNHEY and SMNVEV (reference sequence). The CDR3 spans 12 residues.